What follows is one TCR beta chain and its context. This entry belongs to a study of blood T cell repertoires in COVID-19. Whole-study context: T cells, B-cell-depleted T cells, or PBMCs supplied cDNA or gDNA.

The V and J ends lost 6 bases and 1 base respectively, with 13 bases between them. Per the germline V gene, CDR1 is MDHEN and CDR2 is SYDVKM. The CDR3 runs 16 residues. Clones were read by immunoSEQ multiplex PCR, and TCRdb kept only the in-frame ones, dropping some. This sample has hundreds of thousands of clones, with 88% found just once. The TCR comes from a woman between 50 and 59 years old who had recovered from COVID-19. The V and J genes are TRBV28 and TRBJ1-6; the D gene is possibly TRBD1 (5 bases). Sequenced material: PBMCs or T cells enriched from blood (not recorded which). In DNA form, the CDR3 reads TGTGCCAGCAGAATGGGCAGGGATTCCTATAATTCACCCCTCCACTTT. It is translated as CASRMGRDSYNSPLHF. The full variable domain, its missing parts supplied by reference TRBV28 and TRBJ1-6, is DVKVTQSSRYLVKRTGEKVFLECVQDMDHENMFWYRQDPGLGLRLIYFSYDVKMKEKGDIPEGYSVSREKKERFSLILESASTNQTSMYLCASRMGRDSYNSPLHFGNGTRLTVT.